Listed below are T cell receptor beta chains from one sample, sequenced in a study of beta chain features in type 1 diabetes. Profiling relied on immunoSEQ multiplex PCR, and the TCRdb table lists in-frame clones only, not all of them. The sample yields a few hundred thousand clones, around 15% seen once. The source material was naive CD4+ T cells from blood. All receptors come from a man aged 25 to 40 with type 1 diabetes. The CDR3 runs from the conserved cysteine through the conserved F or W. The order of the fields is clone size, CDR3 length, J gene, V gene, D gene, CDR3 protein, CDR3 DNA. The D gene is left open where the match is weak. A row's size may be missing; if present it is once, few, many or a size class.

>once|14|TRBJ1-1|TRBV9|NA
CASSVTPTNTEAFF
TGTGCCAGCAGCGTGACACCCACGAACACTGAAGCTTTCTTT
>few|11|TRBJ1-2|TRBV20-1|NA
CSANNNYGYTF
TGCAGTGCTAATAATAACTATGGCTACACCTTC
>few|17|TRBJ1-2|TRBV7-2|NA
CASSTSKLSGANYGYTF
TGTGCCAGCAGCACTTCAAAGCTGTCTGGGGCTAACTATGGCTACACCTTC
>NA|14|TRBJ2-7|TRBV27|NA
CASSSRGQIYEQYF
TGTGCCAGCAGTTCACGAGGACAGATCTACGAGCAGTACTTC
>NA|15|TRBJ2-1|TRBV7-3|TRBD2
CASSVGSSGSYEQFF
TGTGCCAGCAGCGTGGGTTCTAGCGGGAGTTATGAGCAGTTCTTC
>NA|17|TRBJ2-3|TRBV21-1|NA
CASSKARLAGVGDTQYF
TGTGCCAGCAGCAAAGCCCGACTAGCGGGAGTAGGGGATACGCAGTATTTT
>NA|16|TRBJ2-1|TRBV13|TRBD2
CASSLEGGSSYNEQFF
TGTGCCAGCAGCTTAGAGGGCGGGAGCTCCTACAATGAGCAGTTCTTC
>few|16|TRBJ2-6|TRBV6-5|NA
CASSSPAGSGANVLTF
TGTGCCAGCAGTTCCCCCGCAGGCTCTGGGGCCAACGTCCTGACTTTC
>NA|12|TRBJ2-7|TRBV27|TRBD1
CASRDRSREQYF
TGTGCCAGCCGGGACAGGAGTCGCGAGCAGTACTTC
>few|13|TRBJ2-5|TRBV29-1|NA
CSVENRGQETQYF
TGCAGCGTTGAGAACCGGGGGCAAGAGACCCAGTACTTC
>NA|16|TRBJ2-1|TRBV14|TRBD2
CASSPLGLAGNNEQFF
TGTGCCAGCAGCCCCCTCGGACTAGCGGGAAACAATGAGCAGTTCTTC
>few|15|TRBJ2-5|TRBV28|NA
CASSTPRTGQETQYF
TGTGCCAGCAGCACACCTCGGACCGGCCAGGAGACCCAGTACTTC
>few|17|TRBJ2-1|TRBV28|TRBD2
CASSPGLAGAPLNEQFF
TGTGCCAGCAGTCCCGGACTAGCGGGAGCTCCGTTGAATGAGCAGTTCTTC
>few|15|TRBJ2-7|TRBV7-2|TRBD2
CASSLDGRAMYEQYF
TGTGCCAGCAGCTTAGACGGGAGGGCCATGTACGAGCAGTACTTC
>NA|15|TRBJ2-3|TRBV5-1|TRBD2
CASSLAGGPPDTQYF
TGCGCCAGCAGCTTGGCGGGAGGGCCTCCAGATACGCAGTATTTT
>NA|14|TRBJ1-1|TRBV5-6|NA
CASRRTGSGTEAFF
TGTGCCAGCAGGCGCACAGGGAGTGGCACTGAAGCTTTCTTT
>NA|16|TRBJ2-3|TRBV18|NA
CASSPGPAGLRDTQYF
TGTGCCAGCTCACCAGGGCCAGCGGGCCTCCGAGATACGCAGTATTTT
>NA|14|TRBJ2-5|TRBV29-1|TRBD1
CSVRDRAGSETQYF
TGCAGCGTCAGGGACAGGGCAGGTTCAGAGACCCAGTACTTC
>NA|13|TRBJ2-5|TRBV9|NA
CASSVQIQETQYF
TGTGCCAGCAGCGTACAGATCCAAGAGACCCAGTACTTC
>NA|14|TRBJ2-1|TRBV5-1|TRBD1
CASSLGQVGDEQFF
TGCGCCAGCAGCTTAGGACAGGTTGGTGATGAGCAGTTCTTC
>NA|14|TRBJ2-7|TRBV27|NA
CASSRTASLYEQYF
TGTGCCAGCAGTCGGACTGCCAGCCTCTACGAGCAGTACTTC
>few|13|TRBJ2-1|TRBV28|NA
CASRLTGGAEQFF
TGTGCCAGCAGACTCACAGGGGGGGCTGAACAGTTCTTC
>NA|13|TRBJ2-1|TRBV19|NA
CASSKDRWSEQFF
TGTGCCAGTAGTAAGGACCGCTGGAGTGAGCAGTTCTTC
>NA|13|TRBJ2-1|TRBV10-3|NA
CAIRGTASNEQFF
TGTGCCATCCGCGGGACAGCGAGCAATGAGCAGTTCTTC
>few|16|TRBJ2-5|TRBV23-1|TRBD1
CASSRTPGPGGETQYF
TGCGCCAGCAGTCGCACCCCGGGACCAGGGGGTGAGACCCAGTACTTC
>NA|15|TRBJ2-4|TRBV4-2|TRBD2
CASSSQAGAQNIQYF
TGTGCCAGCAGCTCGCAAGCGGGAGCCCAAAACATTCAGTACTTC
>NA|15|TRBJ2-1|TRBV7-6|TRBD1
CASSPRQGPINEQFF
TGTGCCAGCAGCCCCAGACAGGGGCCTATCAATGAGCAGTTCTTC
>few|14|TRBJ2-7|TRBV5-1|NA
CASSLDPGESEQYF
TGCGCCAGCAGCTTGGACCCAGGGGAAAGCGAGCAGTACTTC
>NA|12|TRBJ2-3|TRBV11-2|NA
CASSTRTDTQYF
TGTGCCAGCAGCACACGTACAGATACGCAGTATTTT
>NA|14|TRBJ2-3|TRBV29-1|TRBD1
CSASGTVVEDTQYF
TGCAGCGCCTCCGGGACAGTTGTAGAAGATACGCAGTATTTT
>few|13|TRBJ2-5|TRBV7-2|NA
CASSLNQGETQYF
TGTGCCAGCAGCTTAAACCAGGGTGAGACCCAGTACTTC
>NA|17|TRBJ2-7|TRBV4-1|TRBD2
CASSQTTSGRKPYEQYF
TGCGCCAGCAGCCAAACGACTAGCGGGAGGAAGCCCTACGAGCAGTACTTC
>NA|14|TRBJ1-5|TRBV2|NA
CASRTGMGNQPQHF
TGTGCCAGCAGGACGGGGATGGGCAATCAGCCCCAGCATTTT
>few|15|TRBJ2-2|TRBV4-2|NA
CASSQEAANTGELFF
TGTGCCAGCAGCCAAGAAGCGGCGAACACCGGGGAGCTGTTTTTT
>NA|14|TRBJ2-3|TRBV7-2|TRBD1
CASSPLRGQDTQYF
TGTGCCAGCAGCCCTCTCAGGGGGCAAGATACGCAGTATTTT
>NA|12|TRBJ2-7|TRBV4-1|NA
CASSQSGYEQYF
TGCGCCAGCAGCCAAAGCGGCTACGAGCAGTACTTC
>NA|11|TRBJ2-1|TRBV12-5|NA
CASGYYNEQFF
TGTGCTAGTGGCTACTACAATGAGCAGTTCTTC
>few|12|TRBJ2-1|TRBV7-3|NA
CASSSPAGEQFF
TGTGCCAGCAGCTCCCCAGCTGGTGAGCAGTTCTTC
>few|15|TRBJ2-1|TRBV4-3|TRBD2
CASSPGTSGGNEQFF
TGCGCCAGCAGCCCCGGGACTAGCGGGGGGAATGAGCAGTTCTTC
>NA|16|TRBJ1-2|TRBV30|TRBD1
CAWSTHDRVLNYGYTF
TGTGCCTGGAGTACGCATGACAGGGTGCTTAACTATGGCTACACCTTC
>few|15|TRBJ2-3|TRBV7-3|TRBD2
CASSSTSRLTDTQYF
TGTGCCAGCAGCTCGACTAGCCGCCTGACAGATACGCAGTATTTT
>NA|13|TRBJ1-1|TRBV7-2|NA
CASTKRGNTEAFF
TGTGCCAGCACCAAAAGGGGGAACACTGAAGCTTTCTTT
>NA|14|TRBJ1-1|TRBV4-1|NA
CASSQARINTEAFF
TGCGCCAGCAGCCAAGCAAGGATAAACACTGAAGCTTTCTTT
>few|13|TRBJ2-5|TRBV5-1|NA
CASSRGGLETQYF
TGCGCCAGCAGCAGAGGGGGTCTGGAGACCCAGTACTTC
>NA|18|TRBJ2-6|TRBV7-3|TRBD1
CASSLSGTGSAGANVLTF
TGTGCCAGCAGCTTATCTGGGACAGGGAGCGCTGGGGCCAACGTCCTGACTTTC
>NA|14|TRBJ2-1|TRBV6-6|NA
CASSYRDAVNEQFF
TGTGCCAGCAGTTACCGGGACGCCGTAAATGAGCAGTTCTTC
>few|15|TRBJ2-3|TRBV29-1|TRBD1
CSAGRAPGQSDTQYF
TGCAGCGCTGGTAGGGCTCCGGGACAGTCAGATACGCAGTATTTT
>NA|14|TRBJ2-3|TRBV7-2|NA
CASSLASGTDTQYF
TGTGCCAGCAGCTTAGCCAGCGGCACAGATACGCAGTATTTT
>few|15|TRBJ2-5|TRBV13|NA
CASSSPGVYQETQYF
TGTGCCAGCAGCTCCCCAGGGGTGTACCAAGAGACCCAGTACTTC
>few|12|TRBJ2-7|TRBV29-1|NA
CSVGGSSYEQYF
TGCAGCGTTGGCGGAAGCTCCTACGAGCAGTACTTC
>few|12|TRBJ2-7|TRBV2|NA
CASSATAYEQYF
TGTGCCAGCAGTGCCACAGCTTACGAGCAGTACTTC
>NA|13|TRBJ1-2|TRBV14|NA
CASSQDQGYGYTF
TGTGCCAGCAGCCAAGATCAAGGGTATGGCTACACCTTC
>few|14|TRBJ2-1|TRBV9|TRBD1
CASSPGQGYNEQFF
TGTGCCAGCAGCCCGGGACAGGGGTACAATGAGCAGTTCTTC
>few|13|TRBJ2-5|TRBV27|NA
CASGWQGQETQYF
TGTGCCAGCGGATGGCAGGGGCAAGAGACCCAGTACTTC
>NA|11|TRBJ2-3|TRBV30|NA
CAWSVRDTQYF
TGTGCCTGGAGTGTCCGAGATACGCAGTATTTT
>NA|16|TRBJ2-3|TRBV9|TRBD2
CASSVVASGSTDTQYF
TGTGCCAGCAGCGTAGTCGCTAGCGGGAGCACAGATACGCAGTATTTT
>NA|13|TRBJ2-3|TRBV7-2|TRBD2
CASSSSGTFTQYF
TGTGCCAGCAGCTCTAGCGGGACTTTTACGCAGTATTTT
>NA|15|TRBJ2-5|TRBV28|NA
CASSLPAGWAETQYF
TGTGCCAGCAGTTTACCCGCAGGGTGGGCGGAGACCCAGTACTTC
>few|14|TRBJ2-1|TRBV9|TRBD1
CASSSRTGTPEQFF
TGTGCCAGCAGCTCCCGGACAGGGACCCCTGAGCAGTTCTTC